This TCR beta chain is drawn from a study of blood T cell repertoires in COVID-19. Across the study: Acute and convalescent COVID-19 specimens originated in the United States, Italy and Spain. T cells, B-cell-depleted T cells, or PBMCs provided the cDNA or gDNA that served as material.

Germline-derived CDR1 and CDR2 are SGHTA and FQGNSA. Trimming cost V 4 bases and J 2 bases, with 14 bases left between them. The CDR3 length is 16 residues. Original methodology: Amplification of reference gene primers provided the estimated nucleated cell counts. Assay: immunoSEQ multiplex PCR; the TCRdb copy retains only in-frame clones and omits some. That table furnishes V, J and clone size, whereas the DNA furnished D and trimming. Of under 95,000 clones in the sample, over 75% were seen once. This clone appeared a single time. The sequenced sample consisted of peripheral blood. This clonotype originated in a woman aged 70 to 79 with acute or convalescent COVID-19. The chain couples TRBV7-2 to TRBJ2-2; tentatively, D is TRBD2 (5 bases). The CDR3 nucleotides read TGTGCCAGCAGCTCCTATTCCGGGAAAAACACCGGGGAGCTGTTTTTT. Translation gives CASSSYSGKNTGELFF.